Shown below are 28 T cell receptor beta chains from a single sample sequenced in a study of cytomegalovirus exposure and HLA in healthy donors. Amplification used 60 Vbeta primers and 13 Jbeta primers. Here immunoSEQ multiplex PCR was the method, and the copy in TCRdb shows in-frame clones only, minus some. The profile covers over 150,000 clones, with roughly 85% appearing a single time and roughly 2% taken by the ten largest. The sample taken for sequencing was PBMCs. The origin of the receptors is a man aged 35-49 years in good health and CMV-seronegative.

This rearrangement joins TRBV6-1 to TRBJ2-1; no definite D call. Trimming pared 4 bases from V and 7 bases from J, leaving 17 bases between. Germline lookup yields CDR1 MNHNS and CDR2 SASEGT. The CDR3 extends over 15 amino acids. The CDR3, as DNA: TGTGCCAGCAGTGCCCAAACAGTTACGGTGAATGAGCAGTTCTTC. This encodes CASSAQTVTVNEQFF.

The chain carries TRBV30 and TRBJ1-5, with 7 bases lining up with TRBD1. V lost 3 bases to trimming and J lost 4 bases; unmatched junction nucleotides: 12. This CDR3 is 16 amino acids long. Germline CDR1 reads GTSNPN; CDR2 reads SVGIG (reference sequence). The CDR3 coding sequence is TGTGCCTGGAGCCAATCCGGGACAGTTATTAATCAGCCCCAGCATTTT. Translating it yields CAWSQSGTVINQPQHF.

This clone was detected a few times. The chain combines TRBV11-2 with TRBJ2-7, with D perhaps matching TRBD2 (5 bases). The CDR3 length is 12 residues. V dropped 5 bases and J dropped 7 bases, with 12 bases sitting between them. Germline CDR1 is SGHAT and CDR2 is FQNNGV. In nucleotides, the CDR3 is TGTGCCAGCAGCCAAGCTTCGGGGGAGCAGTACTTC. This translates into CASSQASGEQYF.

For this clone: This is likely a read error, given that the CDR3 carries no conserved phenylalanine or tryptophan at its end. The rearrangement joins TRBV27 to TRBJ2-7; 10 bases map to TRBD2. The CDR3 spans 15 residues. Germline V gives CDR1 MNHEY, CDR2 SMNVEV (reference sequence). The trim removed 4 bases at V and 6 bases at J, leaving 9 bases unmatched. DNA of the CDR3: TGTGCCAGCAGTTCGGGACTAGCGTTAGGACGCGAGCAGTACTGC. Translating gives CASSSGLALGREQYC.

This clone was detected a few times. The CDR3 spells CASSLLGQDYYGYTF. DNA of the CDR3: TGTGCCAGCAGTTTGCTAGGACAGGATTACTATGGCTACACCTTC. This rearrangement joins TRBV6-6 to TRBJ1-2; 7 bases fit TRBD1. The CDR3 runs 15 residues. The V segment lost 4 bases and the J segment 3 bases; nucleotides outside the gene matches: 8. Germline V lookup: CDR1 MNHNY, CDR2 SVGAGI (reference sequence).

The chain recombines TRBV6-6 with TRBJ1-4, with D maybe TRBD1 (6 bases). This CDR3 contains 13 residues. Between the trimmed V and J ends, which lost 4 bases and 4 bases, there was a span of 7 bases. CDR1 and CDR2 from the germline V gene are MNHNY and SVGAGI (reference sequence). The CDR3, as DNA: TGTGCCAGCAGTTGGACAGTTAATGAAAAACTGTTTTTT. Residues: CASSWTVNEKLFF.

This chain links TRBV4-1 with TRBJ1-6; no clear D. Between the trimmed V and J ends, which lost 4 bases and 8 bases, there was a span of 18 bases. Germline CDR1 reads MGHRA; CDR2 reads YSYEKL. This CDR3 has 16 amino acids. Here the CDR3 DNA reads TGCGCCAGCAGCCCACGCGACACCCAAATAGATTCACCCCTCCACTTT. As protein: CASSPRDTQIDSPLHF.

In this sample, this clone turned up a few times. V and J are TRBV5-1 and TRBJ2-7; 12 nucleotides line up with TRBD2. Germline V gene data show CDR1 as SGHRS and CDR2 as YFSETQ. This CDR3 region has 16 residues. Unmatched junction bases numbered 9, after V lost 2 bases and J lost 6 bases. CDR3 coding DNA: TGCGCCAGCAGCTTCGACTCCGGGACTAGCGGGCGCGAGCAGTACTTC. This encodes CASSFDSGTSGREQYF.

The genes are TRBV7-2 and TRBJ2-5; D not resolved. Germline lookup yields CDR1 SGHTA and CDR2 FQGNSA. V was cut by 0 bases and J by 5 bases, with 13 bases left in between. CDR3 length: 15 amino acids. CDR3 nucleotide sequence: TGTGCCAGCAGCTTAGCGTCCACCTCACGGGAGACCCAGTACTTC. Residues: CASSLASTSRETQYF. The full variable domain, its missing parts supplied by reference TRBV7-2 and TRBJ2-5, is GAGVSQSPSNKVTEKGKDVELRCDPISGHTALYWYRQSLGQGLEFLIYFQGNSAPDKSGLPSDRFSAERTGGSVSTLTIQRTQQEDSAVYLCASSLASTSRETQYFGPGTRLLVL.

A few counts support this clone. The chain combines TRBV19 with TRBJ1-5, with 8 bases lining up with TRBD1. The germline gives CDR1 LNHDA, CDR2 SQIVND (reference sequence). Trimming cost V 7 bases and J 3 bases; bases outside gene matches: 5. The CDR3 has 14 residues. The CDR3 DNA sequence: TGTGCCAGTATTGGGGACAGGAACAATCAGCCCCAGCATTTT. It translates to CASIGDRNNQPQHF.

The table lists this clone with a few counts. The chain is built from TRBV28 and TRBJ1-1; D remains unclear. Germline V gene lookup returns CDR1 MDHEN and CDR2 SYDVKM. V lost 4 bases and J lost 8, with 8 bases in between. The length of the CDR3 is 11 residues. CDR3 in amino acids: CASSSRGEAFF. CDR3 DNA sequence: TGTGCCAGCAGTTCGAGAGGGGAAGCTTTCTTT.

The chain is built from TRBV6-5 and TRBJ2-7; 12 positions agree with TRBD2. The germline CDR1 and CDR2 sequences are MNHEY and SVGAGI. V lost 6 bases to trimming and J lost 7 bases; unmatched junction nucleotides: 1. The CDR3 spans 12 residues. This CDR3 is CASRGTSGEQYF. The CDR3 DNA sequence: TGTGCCAGCAGGGGGACTAGCGGGGAGCAGTACTTC.

The J gene is TRBJ2-1, the V gene TRBV19; D is unresolved. Per germline, CDR1 LNHDA and CDR2 SQIVND (reference sequence). Trimming pared 2 bases from V and 9 bases from J, leaving 8 bases between. The CDR3 covers 12 residues. Here the CDR3 DNA reads TGTGCCAGTAGTATAATAGCTGGTGAGCAGTTCTTC. Protein product: CASSIIAGEQFF.

The V call is TRBV30, the J call TRBJ2-7; TRBD2 matches 7 bases. The V gene end was trimmed by 0 bases and the J gene end by 1 base; junction bases not matched to a gene: 6. Per the germline V gene, CDR1 is GTSNPN and CDR2 is SVGIG (reference sequence). The CDR3 contains 15 residues. CDR3 amino acids: CAWSVLGGPSYEQYF. The CDR3 DNA is TGTGCCTGGAGTGTTCTGGGAGGGCCTTCCTACGAGCAGTACTTC.

The chain is built from TRBV10-3 and TRBJ2-7; TRBD2 is a possible D gene (5 bases). The CDR3 spans 14 residues. Trimming pared 5 bases from V and 3 bases from J, leaving 14 bases between. Looked up from germline, CDR1 is ENHRY and CDR2 is SYGVKD. The CDR3 loop reads CAISSPGRDYEQYF. CDR3 nucleotide sequence: TGTGCCATCAGTTCCCCGGGAAGAGACTACGAGCAGTACTTC.

Here the CDR3 reads CASSYSTGTYEQYF. CDR3 nucleotide sequence: TGTGCCAGCAGTTACTCGACAGGGACCTACGAGCAGTACTTC. The chain employs TRBV6-5 and TRBJ2-7, with TRBD1 matching 7 bases. The CDR3 loop spans 14 amino acids. Germline CDR1 MNHEY, CDR2 SVGAGI. Unmatched junction bases numbered 1, after V lost 0 bases and J lost 2 bases.

The chain couples TRBV2 to TRBJ2-5; D is possibly TRBD1 (5 bases). The end of the DNA aligns better with TRBJ2-7, so the J call may be wrong. The CDR3 totals 13 residues. Germline V gene sequence: CDR1 SNHLY, CDR2 FYNNEI. As DNA, the CDR3 is TGTGCCAGCACAACAGGAGCCTCCTACGAGCAGTACTTC. Translation gives CASTTGASYEQYF.

This sequence joins TRBV7-9 and TRBJ1-1; 11 nucleotides align to TRBD1. The CDR3 is made up of 14 amino acids. Germline V gene sequence: CDR1 SEHNR, CDR2 FQNEAQ (reference sequence). With V trimmed by 4 bases and J by 4 bases, 2 bases remained unmatched. For the CDR3, the DNA is TGTGCCAGCAGCTCCGGGACAGGGGGCACTGAAGCTTTCTTT. This codes for CASSSGTGGTEAFF.

The V call is TRBV28, the J call TRBJ2-7; a weak D match, TRBD2 (5 bases). Between the trimmed V and J ends, which lost 4 bases and 2 bases, there was a span of 9 bases. The CDR3 runs 13 residues. Germline V lookup: CDR1 MDHEN, CDR2 SYDVKM. The CDR3 nucleotides read TGTGCCAGCAGTTCCGGGGTGGCCTACGAGCAGTACTTC. Its translation: CASSSGVAYEQYF.

The genes are TRBV7-8 and TRBJ2-3, with D maybe TRBD1 (5 bases). The germline V gene has CDR1 SGHVS and CDR2 FQNEAQ. V gave up 2 bases and J gave up 2 bases, with 8 bases separating them. This CDR3 has 14 amino acids. CDR3 amino acids: CASSLTGPTDTQYF. CDR3 nucleotides: TGTGCCAGCAGCTTAACAGGACCCACAGATACGCAGTATTTT.

This rearrangement joins TRBV29-1 to TRBJ2-5; TRBD2 aligns across 11 bases. CDR3 length: 16 residues. The germline V gene has CDR1 SQVTM and CDR2 ANQGSEA. V lost 4 bases to trimming and J lost 5 bases; unmatched junction nucleotides: 12. In DNA form, the CDR3 reads TGCAGCGTTGTCGGGACTAGCGGATGGGTAGGTGAGACCCAGTACTTC. Translating it yields CSVVGTSGWVGETQYF.

In this sample, this clone turned up a few times. V and J are TRBV11-2 and TRBJ2-7; 7 nucleotides agree with TRBD1. Germline values: CDR1 SGHAT, CDR2 FQNNGV. V shed 2 bases and J 0 bases; nucleotides not matched to a gene: 7. This CDR3 is built from 16 residues. The CDR3 nucleotides are TGTGCCAGCAGCTTATCCACCGGGACAGTCTCCTACGAGCAGTACTTC. Encoded protein: CASSLSTGTVSYEQYF. Based on the CDR3 plus reference TRBV11-2 and TRBJ2-7, the full variable domain is EAGVAQSPRYKIIEKRQSVAFWCNPISGHATLYWYQQILGQGPKLLIQFQNNGVVDDSQLPKDRFSAERLKGVDSTLKIQPAKLEDSAVYLCASSLSTGTVSYEQYFGPGTRLTVT.

The chain employs TRBV5-5 and TRBJ1-4, with 8 bases identical to TRBD1. The CDR3 consists of 15 residues. Germline V gives CDR1 SGHKS, CDR2 YYEKEE (reference sequence). J gave up 7 bases and V 4 bases, and 9 bases lay outside the gene matches. CDR3 sequence: CASSQGDRRGEKLFF. The CDR3 nucleotides read TGTGCCAGCAGCCAAGGGGACAGGCGAGGTGAAAAACTGTTTTTT. Full variable domain (remainder filled in from reference TRBV5-5 and TRBJ1-4): DAGVTQSPTHLIKTRGQQVTLRCSPISGHKSVSWYQQVLGQGPQFIFQYYEKEERGRGNFPDRFSARQFPNYSSELNVNALLLGDSALYLCASSQGDRRGEKLFFGSGTQLSVL.

The chain couples TRBV6-5 to TRBJ2-7, with 10 bases lining up with TRBD1. Germline V gene data show CDR1 as MNHEY and CDR2 as SVGAGI. The CDR3 spans 14 residues. V shed 6 bases, J shed 5 bases, and the junction held 7 bases outside the gene matches. This CDR3 reads CASSSTGGIDEQYF. The CDR3 region has the DNA TGTGCCAGCAGCTCGACAGGGGGCATCGACGAGCAGTACTTC.

V is TRBV4-2 and J is TRBJ1-1, with 9 bases identical to TRBD1. This CDR3 has 13 residues. Germline V gene sequence: CDR1 LGHNA, CDR2 YNFKEQ. After removal of 4 bases from V and 8 bases from J, the junction contained 5 bases not matched to a gene. CDR3 residues: CASSLGQGGEAFF. The CDR3 DNA sequence: TGTGCCAGCAGCCTGGGACAGGGAGGGGAAGCTTTCTTT.

V and J are TRBV7-2 and TRBJ1-2; 8 nucleotides match TRBD1. The ends lost 1 base at V and 4 bases at J; junction bases unmatched: 5. The CDR3 is 15 amino acids. The V gene's germline CDR1 is SGHTA and CDR2 FQGNSA. CDR3 nucleotide sequence: TGTGCCAGCAGCTTAGTTGACAGGGGATCCTATGGCTACACCTTC. Translated, it gives CASSLVDRGSYGYTF.

V and J are TRBV28 and TRBJ2-2; TRBD1 matches 7 bases. CDR1 and CDR2 from the germline V gene are MDHEN and SYDVKM. With 6 bases clipped from V and 4 bases from J, the junction kept 11 bases outside the gene matches. The CDR3 spans 16 residues. CDR3 nucleotide sequence: TGTGCCAGCAGAACCCATACAGGGGCTAGCACCGGGGAGCTGTTTTTT. Translated: CASRTHTGASTGELFF.

The V gene is TRBV29-1, the J gene TRBJ1-1; D gene uncertain. CDR1 is SQVTM, CDR2 ANQGSEA, per germline. The CDR3 sequence is 13 residues long. Trimming left V 4 bases short and J 3 bases short, with 12 bases between. For the CDR3, the DNA is TGCAGCGTTGCTGGTTTCGCGGACACTGAAGCTTTCTTT. Its protein product is CSVAGFADTEAFF. Variable domain in full (rest from reference TRBV29-1 and TRBJ1-1): SAVISQKPSRDICQRGTSLTIQCQVDSQVTMMFWYRQQPGQSLTLIATANQGSEATYESGFVIDKFPISRPNLTFSTLTVSNMSPEDSSIYLCSVAGFADTEAFFGQGTRLTVV.